This T cell receptor (beta chain) came from a study of PD-1 blockade in mismatch repair-deficient tumors. Background on the study: All were previously treated, progressing patients with around 12 mismatch repair-deficient cancer types.

Per germline, CDR1 GTSNPN and CDR2 SVGIG (reference sequence). The V end was cut by 0 bases, the J end by 1 base, with 10 bases between. The CDR3 has 15 residues. Study-level findings and limits: Tumor-resident clones, often undetectable pretreatment in blood, expanded then contracted after pembrolizumab.

Some clones are missing from TCRdb's copy, which holds only in-frame ones; the method was immunoSEQ multiplex PCR. The table includes 80,000 to 100,000 clones, about 84% detected once. This clone has a handful of counts. Its antigen is as yet unknown. Every patient had mismatch repair deficiency by PCR or immunohistochemistry. The TCR-sequenced patients were three responders to pembrolizumab. The sample consisted of peripheral blood, taken 12 weeks after starting pembrolizumab. The chain combines TRBV30 with TRBJ1-5; TRBD1 is a possible D gene (5 bases). The TCR was taken from an adult with mismatch repair-deficient cancer. The CDR3 loop is CAWSVRPGSNQPQHF. DNA of the CDR3: TGTGCCTGGAGTGTACGACCAGGGAGCAATCAGCCCCAGCATTTT.